The sequence of this T cell receptor (beta chain) was determined in a study of blood T cell repertoires in COVID-19 (TCRdb year 2020). Regarding the complete study: Samples from collaborators originated in the United States, Italy and Spain and spanned both the acute and convalescent phases of COVID-19. The samples were drawn from two sources: the first 160 participants of the ongoing ImmuneRACE study, and 1,254 subjects contributed by 6 global collaborators. Deeply sampled blood TCRbeta repertoires from subjects exposed to, actively infected with, or recovered from COVID-19 were included in the dataset. A freely available public database, intended as a resource for researchers studying the immune response to SARS-CoV-2, is where the repertoires were released. Nearly every sample came with metadata listing a de-identified subject ID, COVID-19 status, age in years and sex. Where available, HLA class I and class II types were obtained from metadata supplied by the sample provider rather than from assay-based typing. The prospective study material was composed of cDNA or gDNA derived from T cells, B-cell-depleted T cells, or PBMCs.

Broad study findings and their caveats: Clinical and demographic metadata were provided uncurated, with the amount varying by source and participant.

Participants in the prospective study were aged roughly 18 to 89 years, lived in more than 20 United States geographic areas, and enrolled through a virtual design. To assign participants to cohorts, the prospective study relied on clinical history that participants themselves reported in a screening survey and a study questionnaire. ImmuneRACE Cohort 3 recovered participants were defined by two consecutive negative NP/OP PCR tests, healthcare professional clearance, or symptom resolution. In the prospective study, whole blood, serum and a nasopharyngeal or oropharyngeal swab were collected from each participant by mobile phlebotomists. Over a 2-month period, participants in the prospective study had the option of providing additional blood draws and questionnaires. Before DNA extraction, blood samples from the prospective study were shipped at room temperature or frozen. Deletion took 0 bases off V and 4 bases off J, with a span of 17 bases between the germline ends. The CDR3 numbers 17 residues from cysteine through phenylalanine. Just CDR3 DNA is preserved here, 51 bases in frame from base 1. The germline V gene provides CDR1 SNHLY and CDR2 FYNNEI.

The table lists this clone with a few counts. The clone's antigen remains unknown. The sample holds no much larger clone one base away, and base qualities are not on file. TCRbeta CDR3 regions were amplified from genomic DNA using the immunoSEQ Assay, a bias-controlled multiplex PCR. The source study handled its data this way. The number of nucleated cells in each sample was estimated from the amplification of reference gene primers within the assay. To quantify the absolute abundance of each unique TCRbeta CDR3 rearrangement, sequence reads were collapsed and filtered. For each sample, productive Simpson clonality was calculated by taking the square root of Simpson's diversity index across productive rearrangements. Sourced from immuneACCESS, this table was stored by TCRdb with only in-frame sequences that have V and J called. A share of the clones is absent; for the studies checked, an unresolved V gene accounts for under half, and the remainder has no known explanation. V and J calls and clone size follow that table, whereas D and trimming were derived from the DNA. The sample table records around 300,000 clones; 75% to 90% of these occur just once. Under 6% of the sample goes to the ten largest clones.

Here the chain combines TRBV2 and TRBJ2-3, and perhaps TRBD1 as D gene, on 5 matching bases. The TCR comes from a man aged 30 to 39 who had recovered from COVID-19. The sample taken for sequencing was PBMCs or T cells enriched from blood (not recorded which). The CDR3 corresponds to CASSEAYGARIADTQYF. The nucleotide sequence reads TGTGCCAGCAGTGAAGCCTATGGGGCTCGGATTGCAGATACGCAGTATTTT.